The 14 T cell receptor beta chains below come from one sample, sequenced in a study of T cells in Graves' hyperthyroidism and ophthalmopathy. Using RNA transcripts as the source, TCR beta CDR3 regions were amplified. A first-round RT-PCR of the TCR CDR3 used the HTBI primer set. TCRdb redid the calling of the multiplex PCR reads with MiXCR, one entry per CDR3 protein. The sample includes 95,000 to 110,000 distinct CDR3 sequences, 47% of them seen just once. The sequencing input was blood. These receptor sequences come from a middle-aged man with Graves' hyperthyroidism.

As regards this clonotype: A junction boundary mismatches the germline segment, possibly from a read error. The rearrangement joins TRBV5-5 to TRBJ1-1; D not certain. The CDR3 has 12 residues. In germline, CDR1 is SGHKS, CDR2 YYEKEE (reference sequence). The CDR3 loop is CARSLRGTEAFF. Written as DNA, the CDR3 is TGTGCCCGCAGTTTACGGGGCACTGAAGCTTTCTTT.

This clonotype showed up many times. The CDR3 coding sequence is TGCGCCAGCAGCCAAGTTCAAAAGGGGTTCCAAGAGACCCAGTACTTC. This sequence encodes CASSQVQKGFQETQYF. The chain couples TRBV4-1 to TRBJ2-5, with a weak D call TRBD1 (5 bases). The germline gives CDR1 MGHRA, CDR2 YSYEKL. The CDR3 is 16 residues long. V lost 1 base and J lost 1, with 13 bases in between.

The CDR3 nucleotides read TGTGCCAGCAGCCCGACGCCCCTGAACACCATATATTTT. This encodes CASSPTPLNTIYF. V gene TRBV7-2 combines with J gene TRBJ1-3; D not certain. With 5 bases removed from V and 7 bases from J, the gap between germline ends came to 12 bases. The CDR3 consists of 13 residues. CDR1 SGHTA and CDR2 FQGNSA come from the germline V gene. Drawing the rest from reference TRBV7-2 and TRBJ1-3, the complete variable domain is GAGVSQSPSNKVTEKGKDVELRCDPISGHTALYWYRQSLGQGLEFLIYFQGNSAPDKSGLPSDRFSAERTGGSVSTLTIQRTQQEDSAVYLCASSPTPLNTIYFGEGSWLTVV.

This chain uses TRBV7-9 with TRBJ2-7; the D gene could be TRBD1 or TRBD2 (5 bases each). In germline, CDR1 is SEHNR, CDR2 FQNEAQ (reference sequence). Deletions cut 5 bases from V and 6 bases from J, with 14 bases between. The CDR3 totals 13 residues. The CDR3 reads CASSPGTGAEQYF. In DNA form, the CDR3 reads TGTGCCAGCAGCCCCGGGACGGGCGCCGAGCAGTACTTC.

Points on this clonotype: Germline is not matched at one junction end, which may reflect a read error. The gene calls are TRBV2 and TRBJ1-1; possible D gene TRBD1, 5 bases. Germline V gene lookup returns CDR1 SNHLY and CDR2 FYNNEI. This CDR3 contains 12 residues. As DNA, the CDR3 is TGTGCCAGCAGTGAGCAGGGAACTGAAGCTCGCTTT. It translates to CASSEQGTEARF.

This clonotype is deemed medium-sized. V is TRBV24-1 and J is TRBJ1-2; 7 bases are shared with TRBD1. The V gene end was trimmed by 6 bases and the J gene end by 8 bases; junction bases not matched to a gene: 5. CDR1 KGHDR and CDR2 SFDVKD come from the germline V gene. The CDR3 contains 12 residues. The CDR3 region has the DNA TGTGCCACCAGTCGTAGGGGGCTGGGCTACACCTTC. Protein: CATSRRGLGYTF.

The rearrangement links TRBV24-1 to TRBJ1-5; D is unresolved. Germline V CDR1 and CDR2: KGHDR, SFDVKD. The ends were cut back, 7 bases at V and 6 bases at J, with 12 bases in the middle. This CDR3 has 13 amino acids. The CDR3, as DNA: TGTGCCACCAGCGTAGGGTGGTTTCAGCCCCAGCATTTT. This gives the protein CATSVGWFQPQHF.

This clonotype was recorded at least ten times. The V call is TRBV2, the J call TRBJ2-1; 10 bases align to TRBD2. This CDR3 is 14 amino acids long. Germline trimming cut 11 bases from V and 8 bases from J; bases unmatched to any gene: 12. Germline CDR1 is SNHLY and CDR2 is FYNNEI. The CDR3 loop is CAGKREGLIYEQFF. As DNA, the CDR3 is TGTGCCGGAAAGCGGGAGGGCCTTATATATGAGCAGTTCTTC.

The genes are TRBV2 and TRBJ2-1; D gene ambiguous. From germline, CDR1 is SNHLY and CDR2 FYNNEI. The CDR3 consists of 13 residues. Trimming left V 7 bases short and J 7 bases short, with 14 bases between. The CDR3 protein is CASKGQATNEQFF. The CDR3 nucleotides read TGTGCCAGCAAAGGCCAGGCAACTAATGAGCAGTTCTTC.

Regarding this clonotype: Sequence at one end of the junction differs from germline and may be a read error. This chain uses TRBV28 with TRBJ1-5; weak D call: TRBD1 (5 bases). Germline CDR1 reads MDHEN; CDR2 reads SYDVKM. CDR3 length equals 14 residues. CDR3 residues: CASTLPGPAQPRHF. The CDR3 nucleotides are TGTGCCAGCACCCTTCCGGGACCTGCCCAGCCCCGGCATTTT.

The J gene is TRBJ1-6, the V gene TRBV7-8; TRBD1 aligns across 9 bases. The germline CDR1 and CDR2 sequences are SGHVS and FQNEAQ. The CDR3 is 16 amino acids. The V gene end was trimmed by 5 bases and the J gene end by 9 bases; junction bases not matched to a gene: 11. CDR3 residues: CASSAAGTGTGSPLHF. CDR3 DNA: TGTGCCAGCAGCGCAGCCGGGACAGGGACGGGTTCACCCCTCCACTTT.

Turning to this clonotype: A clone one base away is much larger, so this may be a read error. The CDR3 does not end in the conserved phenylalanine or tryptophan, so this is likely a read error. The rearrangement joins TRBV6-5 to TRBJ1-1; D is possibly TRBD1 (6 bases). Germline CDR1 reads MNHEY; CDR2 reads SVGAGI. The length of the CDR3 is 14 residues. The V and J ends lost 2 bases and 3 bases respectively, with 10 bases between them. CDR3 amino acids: CASSYEGGDTEAFL. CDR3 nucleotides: TGTGCCAGCAGTTACGAAGGGGGGGACACTGAAGCTTTCCTT.

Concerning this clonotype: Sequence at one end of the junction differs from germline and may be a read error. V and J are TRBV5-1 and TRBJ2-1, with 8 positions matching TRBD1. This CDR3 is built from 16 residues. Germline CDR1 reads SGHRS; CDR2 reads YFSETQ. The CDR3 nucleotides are TGCGCCAGCAGCTTGGGACAGGGGCTTGCCTACAAGGAGCAGTTCTTC. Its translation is CASSLGQGLAYKEQFF.

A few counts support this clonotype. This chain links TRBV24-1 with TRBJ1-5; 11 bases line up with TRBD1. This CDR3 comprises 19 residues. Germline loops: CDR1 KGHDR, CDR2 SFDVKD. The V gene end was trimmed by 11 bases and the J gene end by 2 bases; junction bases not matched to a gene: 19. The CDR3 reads CASSLVPGQGERGNQPQHF. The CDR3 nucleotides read TGTGCCAGCAGCCTTGTACCGGGACAGGGGGAGAGGGGCAATCAGCCCCAGCATTTT.